The clone carrying this T cell receptor beta chain was detected a few times. What it recognizes is unknown. The sample originates from a study of cytomegalovirus exposure and HLA in healthy donors. General study points: The listing of 150 to 200 TCR beta chains classed them as cytomegalovirus-associated. Analysis was carried out at a later point, and it linked a missense DCLRE1C variant to TCR beta V- and J-gene trimming. In a later analysis, parvovirus B19, influenza, CMV and Epstein-Barr virus appeared linked to several top co-occurrence clusters.

Primers included in the PCR were 60 Vbeta and 13 Jbeta primers. Sequencing was performed with immunoSEQ multiplex PCR; in TCRdb, only in-frame clones are kept and a portion is missing. The table includes under 200,000 clones, 79% detected once. Source material: PBMCs. This receptor was identified in a woman aged 50 to 65 in good health and CMV-seronegative.

CDR3 bases: TGTGCCAGCAGTTTCTTGGACAGGGTAGTATCAACTAATGAAAAACTGTTTTTT. It is translated as CASSFLDRVVSTNEKLFF. The chain employs TRBV28 and TRBJ1-4, with 8 bases that match TRBD1. Germline CDR1 is MDHEN and CDR2 is SYDVKM. This CDR3 has 18 amino acids. The J segment lost 0 bases and the V segment lost 3 bases, leaving 9 bases of the junction unmatched. Together with reference TRBV28 and TRBJ1-4, the CDR3 gives the full variable domain: DVKVTQSSRYLVKRTGEKVFLECVQDMDHENMFWYRQDPGLGLRLIYFSYDVKMKEKGDIPEGYSVSREKKERFSLILESASTNQTSMYLCASSFLDRVVSTNEKLFFGSGTQLSVL.